A selection of T cell receptor beta chains follows, all from one sample in a study of shared clonotypes between healthy human individuals. The data were produced by immunoSEQ multiplex PCR, yet TCRdb's version contains in-frame clones alone and is incomplete. The sample has over 2 million clones, under 95% seen once. Sequenced material: naive CD4+ T cells from PBMCs. Source of these receptors: a man aged 18-30 years in good health. Some clones in this sample may be carry-over from other donors' samples. Both conserved end residues are part of each CDR3. A D gene is named only where the DNA matches it firmly. Some rows mark clone size as missing; the rest say once, few, many or name a class of expanded clone.

- TRBJ2-5 TRBV5-6 - CASSLGQMNQETQYF TGTGCCAGCAGCTTGGGACAGATGAACCAAGAGACCCAGTACTTC
- TRBJ2-1 TRBV30 - CAWSGWSSSYNEQFF TGTGCCTGGAGTGGATGGTCAAGCTCCTACAATGAGCAGTTCTTC
few TRBJ2-7 TRBV7-2 TRBD2 CASSFYGRAREQYF TGTGCCAGCAGCTTTTACGGGAGGGCCCGCGAGCAGTACTTC
- TRBJ2-1 TRBV9 - CASSPGGWGNEQFF TGTGCCAGCAGCCCCGGAGGGTGGGGGAATGAGCAGTTCTTC
- TRBJ2-1 TRBV4-3 - CASSQATVGSYNEQFF TGCGCCAGCAGCCAAGCTACGGTAGGGTCCTACAATGAGCAGTTCTTC
- TRBJ1-1 TRBV14 - CASSQSGNTEAFF TGTGCCAGCAGCCAGTCAGGTAACACTGAAGCTTTCTTT
- TRBJ2-7 TRBV28 - CASRLGSYEQYF TGTGCCAGCAGATTAGGCTCCTACGAGCAGTACTTC
- TRBJ2-1 TRBV2 - CASSVYRSTYNEQFF TGTGCCAGCAGTGTCTACAGGTCCACGTACAATGAGCAGTTCTTC
- TRBJ2-7 TRBV20-1 - CSASPRAEQYF TGCAGTGCTAGCCCGCGCGCCGAGCAGTACTTC
once TRBJ1-2 TRBV30 - CAWKPGRVEYTF TGTGCCTGGAAGCCAGGGCGGGTAGAATACACCTTC
- TRBJ2-5 TRBV18 - CASSRDTYETQYF TGTGCCAGCTCCCGGGACACCTACGAGACCCAGTACTTC
- TRBJ2-3 TRBV29-1 - CSAPGTEGTDTQYF TGCAGCGCCCCAGGGACTGAAGGGACAGATACGCAGTATTTT
- TRBJ1-1 TRBV19 - CASSIGRLMNTEAFF TGTGCCAGTAGTATAGGTCGACTGATGAACACTGAAGCTTTCTTT
- TRBJ2-7 TRBV6-6 - CASKPEMEYEQYF TGTGCCAGCAAGCCCGAAATGGAATACGAGCAGTACTTC
- TRBJ1-1 TRBV5-1 - CASSLGLEAFF TGCGCCAGCAGCTTGGGACTGGAAGCTTTCTTT
- TRBJ1-1 TRBV5-1 - CASSLDPYRAPNTEAFF TGCGCCAGCAGCTTGGACCCCTACAGGGCACCGAACACTGAAGCTTTCTTT
- TRBJ2-7 TRBV28 - CASSRTTEPYEQYF TGTGCCAGCAGTCGGACGACGGAGCCCTACGAGCAGTACTTC
- TRBJ1-2 TRBV28 TRBD1 CASNRNRGVDGYTF TGTGCCAGCAACCGTAACAGGGGAGTGGACGGCTACACCTTC
- TRBJ2-7 TRBV11-2 - CASSPNRGGLGSYEQYF TGTGCCAGCAGCCCCAACCGGGGCGGGTTGGGCTCCTACGAGCAGTACTTC
- TRBJ1-1 TRBV5-6 - CASSLVGRNTEAFF TGTGCCAGCAGCTTGGTAGGTCGGAACACTGAAGCTTTCTTT
- TRBJ2-3 TRBV28 TRBD2 CASSPAGANTDTQYF TGTGCCAGCAGTCCAGCGGGAGCGAACACAGATACGCAGTATTTT
- TRBJ2-5 TRBV6-6 TRBD1 CASSPDRAQQTQYF TGTGCCAGCAGCCCCGACAGGGCCCAACAGACCCAGTACTTC
few TRBJ1-4 TRBV5-1 TRBD1 CASSQGATNEKLFF TGCGCCAGCAGCCAGGGGGCAACTAATGAAAAACTGTTTTTT
- TRBJ1-4 TRBV2 - CASSQTLGGGYATNEKLFF TGTGCCAGCAGTCAGACGTTAGGGGGGGGTTATGCAACTAATGAAAAACTGTTTTTT
once TRBJ2-3 TRBV5-4 TRBD1 CASSHDWDRGTDTQYF TGTGCCAGCAGCCACGACTGGGACAGGGGCACAGATACGCAGTATTTT
- TRBJ1-2 TRBV6-5 TRBD1 CASSPGQGQLYGYTF TGTGCCAGCAGTCCCGGACAGGGGCAGCTATATGGCTACACCTTC
- TRBJ1-1 TRBV9 - CASSVARGEAFF TGTGCCAGCAGCGTAGCTCGGGGTGAAGCTTTCTTT
- TRBJ1-1 TRBV9 - CASSVAVSTREAFF TGTGCCAGCAGCGTAGCTGTGAGTACACGGGAAGCTTTCTTT
- TRBJ2-7 TRBV10-2 - CASSETRVAHEQYF TGCGCCAGCAGTGAGACTAGGGTTGCACACGAGCAGTACTTC
- TRBJ2-1 TRBV29-1 TRBD1 CSGTGLNEQFF TGCAGCGGGACAGGGCTCAATGAGCAGTTCTTC
- TRBJ2-1 TRBV18 TRBD2 CASSPHAGRGSYNEQFF TGTGCCAGCTCACCACACGCCGGGAGGGGATCCTACAATGAGCAGTTCTTC
- TRBJ2-1 TRBV30 - CAWSALWTGRGNEQFF TGTGCCTGGAGTGCCCTCTGGACAGGGAGGGGCAATGAGCAGTTCTTC
- TRBJ2-3 TRBV4-1 - CASSQDVRGGTDTQYF TGCGCCAGCAGCCAAGACGTCAGGGGAGGCACAGATACGCAGTATTTT
- TRBJ1-2 TRBV2 TRBD1 CASSPDRGYYGYTF TGTGCCAGCAGTCCCGACAGGGGTTACTATGGCTACACCTTC
- TRBJ2-5 TRBV5-6 - CASSAAWRTELQETQYF TGTGCCAGCAGCGCTGCTTGGAGGACCGAATTACAAGAGACCCAGTACTTC
- TRBJ2-7 TRBV28 TRBD2 CASSPASGSSYEQYF TGTGCCAGCAGTCCCGCTAGCGGGAGCTCCTACGAGCAGTACTTC
once TRBJ2-2 TRBV11-3 TRBD2 CASSFGLAGATGELFF TGTGCCAGCAGCTTCGGACTAGCGGGAGCAACCGGGGAGCTGTTTTTT
- TRBJ1-1 TRBV7-2 TRBD1 CASSFAGGTEAFF TGTGCCAGCAGCTTTGCAGGGGGCACTGAAGCTTTCTTT
- TRBJ2-6 TRBV9 - CASSVGASGANVLTF TGTGCCAGCAGCGTAGGGGCCTCTGGGGCCAACGTCCTGACTTTC
- TRBJ2-7 TRBV4-1 - CASSQPIQGPEQYF TGCGCCAGCAGCCAACCTATACAGGGCCCCGAGCAGTACTTC
- TRBJ2-5 TRBV5-8 TRBD1 CASSVGQVEETQYF TGTGCCAGCAGCGTGGGACAGGTCGAAGAGACCCAGTACTTC
once TRBJ2-5 TRBV9 - CASSPGTALSGRETQYF TGTGCCAGCAGCCCTGGGACAGCCTTGAGCGGGAGAGAGACCCAGTACTTC
once TRBJ2-7 TRBV5-6 - CASSRGAPYEQYF TGTGCCAGCAGCCGGGGCGCCCCCTACGAGCAGTACTTC
few TRBJ1-1 TRBV10-3 - CAISAQGEAFF TGTGCCATCAGTGCTCAGGGAGAGGCTTTCTTT
- TRBJ2-1 TRBV11-2 TRBD2 CASSPRLGLAGPDEQFF TGTGCCAGCAGCCCCCGGCTTGGGCTAGCGGGACCTGATGAGCAGTTCTTC
- TRBJ2-6 TRBV28 - CASSLFRPAPGANVLTF TGTGCCAGCAGTTTATTTCGTCCGGCTCCCGGGGCCAACGTCCTGACTTTC
- TRBJ1-2 TRBV18 - CASSPNKGGGYGYTF TGTGCCAGCTCACCAAATAAGGGGGGCGGCTATGGCTACACCTTC
- TRBJ2-1 TRBV6-6 - CASSRDHNEQFF TGTGCCAGCAGTCGGGACCACAATGAGCAGTTCTTC
- TRBJ1-1 TRBV6-5 - CASSRDRNTEAFF TGTGCCAGCAGCCGAGACAGAAACACTGAAGCTTTCTTT